These T cell receptor beta chains were read from a single sample in a study of cytomegalovirus exposure and HLA in healthy donors. The method was immunoSEQ multiplex PCR; TCRdb's version includes in-frame clones alone and lacks a portion of them. The top ten hold roughly 0.5% of the sample, which has some 160,000 clones, more than 65% seen once. Sequenced: PBMCs. The source of these receptors is a woman aged 50 to 65 in good health and CMV-seronegative. Both conserved end residues are part of each CDR3. The D gene is left open where the match is weak. A clone size is listed for some rows: how often the clone was seen (once, few, many), or a class if it is expanded.

j_call | clone_size | d_call | v_call | cdr3_aa | cdr3_nt
TRBJ1-1 | - | - | TRBV6-5 | CASSTTVNTEAFF | TGTGCCAGCAGCACGACAGTGAACACTGAAGCTTTCTTT
TRBJ1-1 | - | - | TRBV18 | CASSPLSTEAFF | TGTGCCAGCTCACCTCTTAGCACTGAAGCTTTCTTT
TRBJ2-5 | - | - | TRBV18 | CASSPRAGRETQYF | TGTGCCAGCTCACCACGGGCAGGGCGGGAGACCCAGTACTTC
TRBJ2-7 | - | TRBD1 | TRBV11-2 | CAVRDRGRIYEQYF | TGTGCCGTTCGCGACAGGGGGCGCATCTATGAGCAGTACTTC
TRBJ1-2 | - | - | TRBV29-1 | CSTRTDPYYGYTF | TGCAGCACCCGGACAGACCCCTACTATGGCTACACCTTC
TRBJ2-1 | - | - | TRBV6-5 | CASSYSDSYNEQFF | TGTGCCAGCAGTTACTCGGACAGCTACAATGAGCAGTTCTTC
TRBJ2-5 | - | - | TRBV4-3 | CASSRLAYSQETQYF | TGCGCCAGCAGCCGCCTCGCGTACAGTCAAGAGACCCAGTACTTC
TRBJ2-7 | - | - | TRBV7-2 | CASSFTGREQYF | TGTGCCAGCAGCTTCACAGGGCGCGAGCAGTACTTC
TRBJ2-7 | few | TRBD1 | TRBV7-9 | CASSPQGIWDEQYF | TGTGCCAGCAGCCCACAGGGGATATGGGACGAGCAGTACTTC
TRBJ1-4 | - | - | TRBV27 | CASSLRGTEKLFF | TGTGCCAGCAGCCTTAGAGGAACCGAAAAACTGTTTTTT
TRBJ2-4 | - | - | TRBV30 | CAWTAGPADLAKNIQYF | TGTGCCTGGACCGCCGGACCAGCGGACCTAGCCAAAAACATTCAGTACTTC
TRBJ1-1 | - | TRBD1 | TRBV28 | CASRDREGTEAFF | TGCGCCAGTAGGGACAGGGAGGGCACTGAAGCTTTCTTT
TRBJ2-1 | once | TRBD2 | TRBV19 | CASRTGTTPYNEQFF | TGTGCCAGTAGAACCGGGACTACCCCCTACAATGAGCAGTTCTTC
TRBJ1-5 | - | - | TRBV27 | CASSQNPDRLSNQPQHF | TGTGCCAGCAGCCAAAACCCCGACAGGTTGAGCAATCAGCCCCAGCATTTT
TRBJ2-7 | - | TRBD1 | TRBV5-4 | CASSSTGVGEQYF | TGTGCCAGCAGCTCTACAGGGGTTGGAGAGCAGTACTTC
TRBJ2-7 | few | - | TRBV12-1 | CASSFGCPGEYF | TGTGCCAGCAGCTTTGGATGTCCAGGGGAGTACTTC
TRBJ1-1 | few | - | TRBV18 | CASSREGGTEAFF | TGTGCCAGCTCACGGGAGGGGGGAACTGAAGCTTTCTTT
TRBJ2-7 | - | - | TRBV10-3 | CAISVARSGVPFYEQYF | TGTGCCATCAGTGTAGCCCGTTCCGGGGTTCCTTTCTACGAGCAGTACTTC
TRBJ2-7 | - | - | TRBV6-5 | CASSSRGYEQYF | TGTGCCAGCAGTTCTAGAGGTTACGAGCAGTACTTC
TRBJ1-1 | - | TRBD1 | TRBV15 | CATSRDRTGVAFF | TGTGCCACCAGCAGAGATCGGACAGGGGTAGCTTTCTTT
TRBJ1-1 | once | - | TRBV6-5 | CASSTVNTEAFF | TGTGCCAGCAGTACAGTGAACACTGAAGCTTTCTTT
TRBJ2-7 | - | TRBD1 | TRBV29-1 | CSARDRGRSEQYF | TGCAGCGCCCGGGACAGGGGGCGAAGCGAGCAGTACTTC
TRBJ1-4 | - | - | TRBV7-2 | CASSFTGRGFIEKLFF | TGTGCCAGCAGCTTTACAGGGAGGGGGTTCATTGAAAAACTGTTTTTT
TRBJ1-5 | - | - | TRBV28 | CASILGGVSDQPQHF | TGTGCCAGCATCCTGGGGGGTGTTTCGGATCAGCCCCAGCATTTT
TRBJ2-1 | - | - | TRBV11-2 | CASRALRGRNEQFF | TGTGCCAGCAGGGCCTTGCGAGGCCGCAATGAGCAGTTCTTC
TRBJ1-2 | once | - | TRBV7-9 | CASSHSGGGYTF | TGTGCCAGCAGCCACTCGGGGGGTGGCTACACCTTC
TRBJ2-7 | - | TRBD1 | TRBV7-9 | CASSWTGAVSYEQYF | TGTGCCAGCAGTTGGACAGGGGCCGTCTCCTACGAGCAGTACTTC
TRBJ2-1 | once | - | TRBV30 | CAWRPAGAVGNEQFF | TGTGCCTGGAGGCCCGCGGGGGCCGTCGGGAATGAGCAGTTCTTC
TRBJ2-3 | - | TRBD2 | TRBV10-1 | CASSRAGRTDTQYF | TGCGCCAGCTCAAGAGCGGGACGCACAGATACGCAGTATTTT
TRBJ2-2 | - | TRBD2 | TRBV5-1 | CASSFLAGANTGELFF | TGCGCCAGCAGCTTTTTAGCGGGGGCGAACACCGGGGAGCTGTTTTTT
TRBJ2-1 | - | TRBD2 | TRBV30 | CAWDPGLAGVEQFF | TGTGCCTGGGACCCGGGACTAGCGGGAGTTGAGCAGTTCTTC
TRBJ2-5 | once | - | TRBV11-1 | CASSGRARLGQETQYF | TGTGCCAGCAGCGGCCGCGCCCGACTAGGTCAGGAGACCCAGTACTTC
TRBJ2-3 | - | TRBD1 | TRBV11-3 | CASSRGQALTDTQYF | TGTGCCAGCAGCCGAGGACAGGCACTCACAGATACGCAGTATTTT
TRBJ2-3 | once | - | TRBV28 | CASMSSTDTQYF | TGTGCCAGCATGTCTAGCACAGATACGCAGTATTTT
TRBJ2-5 | once | TRBD2 | TRBV5-4 | CASSPGGGGETQYF | TGTGCCAGCAGCCCCGGCGGGGGTGGAGAGACCCAGTACTTC
TRBJ2-5 | - | TRBD2 | TRBV5-4 | CASQSGSGGETQYF | TGTGCCAGCCAGAGCGGGAGCGGGGGAGAGACCCAGTACTTC
TRBJ2-7 | - | TRBD2 | TRBV14 | CASSRRGVYEQYF | TGTGCCAGCAGTCGGCGGGGGGTGTACGAGCAGTACTTC
TRBJ1-6 | - | TRBD1 | TRBV4-3 | CASSQRDRASPLHF | TGCGCCAGCAGCCAAAGGGACAGAGCTTCACCCCTCCACTTT
TRBJ1-1 | - | TRBD1 | TRBV5-4 | CASSSSGGADSEAFF | TGTGCCAGCAGCTCCTCAGGGGGCGCCGACTCTGAAGCTTTCTTT